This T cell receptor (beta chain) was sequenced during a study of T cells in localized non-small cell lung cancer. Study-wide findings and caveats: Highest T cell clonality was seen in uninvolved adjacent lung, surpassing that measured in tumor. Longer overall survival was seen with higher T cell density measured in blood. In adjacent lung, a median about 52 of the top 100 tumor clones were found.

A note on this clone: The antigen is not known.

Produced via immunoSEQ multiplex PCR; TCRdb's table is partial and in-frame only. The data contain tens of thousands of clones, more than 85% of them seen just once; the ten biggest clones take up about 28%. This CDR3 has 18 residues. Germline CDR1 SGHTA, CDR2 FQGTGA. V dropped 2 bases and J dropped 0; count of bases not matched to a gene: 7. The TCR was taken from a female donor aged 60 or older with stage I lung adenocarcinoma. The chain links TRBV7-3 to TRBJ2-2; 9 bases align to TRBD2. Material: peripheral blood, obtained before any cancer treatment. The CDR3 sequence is CASSLSASGKTNTGELFF. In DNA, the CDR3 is TGTGCCAGCAGCTTATCTGCTAGCGGGAAGACGAACACCGGGGAGCTGTTTTTT.